One TCR beta chain is described in this entry. Its antigen is not identified. Germline CDR1 is SGHTA and CDR2 is FQGNSA. The trim removed 6 bases at V and 5 bases at J, leaving 8 bases unmatched. The CDR3 covers 14 residues. This entry comes from a study of T-cell memory formation after mild COVID-19. Employing constant-segment primers, 5'RACE generated TCR alpha and TCR beta cDNA libraries bearing sample barcodes and UMIs. TCRdb passed the 5' RACE reads through MiXCR, listing each CDR3 protein once. Found here are some 210,000 distinct CDR3 sequences, about 10% of them singletons; the top ten hold approximately 3%. Study outcomes and limitations: Shrinking CD4+ clones resided mostly in CM and EM, and CD8+ ones in EMRA.

The sample was PBMCs or a T cell subset sorted from them (not recorded which). The TCR comes from a man aged 18 to 29 who had mild COVID-19 (a few samples of this study predate the infection). Cell type and time point are not known. The J gene is TRBJ1-1, the V gene TRBV7-2; TRBD1 aligns across 8 bases. In DNA form, the CDR3 reads TGTGCCAGCAGTCCCAGGGGGCGACTGACTGAAGCTTTCTTT. Amino acids: CASSPRGRLTEAFF.